This TCR beta chain was identified in a study of blood T cell repertoires in COVID-19. The table lists this clone with a few counts. V shed 6 bases and J 7 bases; nucleotides not matched to a gene: 9. Germline values: CDR1 SGHNT, CDR2 YYREEE (reference sequence). The CDR3 is made up of 16 amino acids. Clones were read by immunoSEQ multiplex PCR, and TCRdb kept only the in-frame ones, dropping some. The sample records 78,000 or so clones, around 83% being singletons. Material: peripheral blood. The chain has TRBV5-4 and TRBJ2-1, with TRBD2 matching over 14 bases. This TCR came from a human donor in a cohort sampled during active COVID-19. CDR3 DNA sequence: TGTGCCAGCACTCTTCCGGGACTAGCGGGAGTTAATGAGCAGTTCTTC. Protein product: CASTLPGLAGVNEQFF.